This T cell receptor (beta chain) was sequenced during a study of pediatric ulcerative colitis. A word on this clone: Its target is unknown.

This CDR3 region has 14 residues. V dropped 1 base and J dropped 8 bases, with 9 bases sitting between them. Germline CDR1 SGHTA, CDR2 FQGNSA. General study points: Blood-rectal clonal overlap within each person was significantly higher in ulcerative colitis patients than controls.

One to two pinch biopsies were taken from the rectum during colonoscopy. Profiling relied on immunoSEQ multiplex PCR, and the TCRdb table lists in-frame clones only, not all of them. The sample consists of 40,000 to 60,000 clones, 78% of them appearing once. This clonotype was sampled from a girl between 5 and 17 years old with moderate ulcerative colitis. Sequenced: gut tissue. The chain joins TRBV7-2 to TRBJ1-6, with D tentatively TRBD1 (5 bases). The DNA for the CDR3 is TGTGCCAGCAGCTTAGGGGGGTTGCATTCACCCCTCCACTTT. Translating it yields CASSLGGLHSPLHF.